This T cell receptor beta chain was documented in a study of blood T cells in healthy people across ages. The germline V and J ends were trimmed by 3 bases and 1 base, with 11 bases remaining between them. The CDR3 consists of 15 residues. Germline V CDR1 and CDR2: SGHVT, SQSDAQ. The second PCR ran roughly 6 to 11 cycles with a sample-barcoded 5' primer and J-beta primers. A template-switch adaptor that had 12 random nucleotides put a tag on each cDNA molecule. TCRdb reprocessed the 5' RACE reads via MiXCR and lists one record per CDR3 protein. In the table there are roughly 730,000 distinct CDR3 sequences, more than 55% of which are singletons. This clonotype was counted ten times or more. What it recognizes is unknown. General observations from the study: Compared with aged donors, long-lived donors showed fewer expanded clones, suggesting selection. Changes in expanded clonotypes were possibly confounded, as the CMV status of donors was unknown.

The clonotype comes from a man between 40 and 49 years old in good health. The sequencing sample was made of blood. J is TRBJ2-3 and V is TRBV7-4, with D possibly matching TRBD2 (6 bases). In DNA form, the CDR3 reads TGTGCCAGCAGCTTGTGGGGCGGGGGCACAGATACGCAGTATTTT. This encodes CASSLWGGGTDTQYF.